These 10 T cell receptor beta chains originate from one sample sequenced in a study of cytomegalovirus exposure and HLA in healthy donors (dated by TCRdb to between 2016 and 2019). The library was obtained by the immunoSEQ multiplex PCR assay. For the multiplex PCR, a mixture combining 60 forward primers for TCR Vbeta segments and 13 reverse primers for TCR Jbeta segments was used. Imported from immuneACCESS, the table was reduced by TCRdb to in-frame sequences with V and J called. These copies leave out some clones; in studies compared against another copy, an unresolved V gene accounts for under half, and the cause of the remainder is not known. The sample records around 200,000 clones, about 88% of which are singletons. In total, the top ten clones hold approximately 0.31% of the sample. The sample taken for sequencing was PBMCs. Every receptor here comes from a woman in her 30s in good health and CMV-seronegative.

J is TRBJ2-3 and V is TRBV7-2, with D unresolved. The V and J ends lost 6 bases and 3 bases respectively, with 7 bases between them. The CDR3 sequence is 12 residues long. Germline CDR1 SGHTA, CDR2 FQGNSA. The CDR3 DNA reads as TGTGCCAGCAGTCCTAGTACAGATACGCAGTATTTT. This gives the protein CASSPSTDTQYF.

In DNA form, the CDR3 reads TGTGCCATCTCCCGTGCGCAGGGTAATGAAAAACTGTTTTTT. It encodes CAISRAQGNEKLFF. This sequence joins TRBV10-3 and TRBJ1-4; possibly TRBD1 for D (5 bases). Germline V gene data show CDR1 as ENHRY and CDR2 as SYGVKD. Trimming removed 8 bases at V and 4 bases at J, with 14 bases between. CDR3 length: 14 amino acids.

The chain employs TRBV7-3 and TRBJ2-2; 8 nucleotides align to TRBD1. Germline V CDR1 and CDR2: SGHTA, FQGTGA. This CDR3 has 19 residues. V was clipped by 5 bases and J by 0 bases; unmatched bases: 14. The CDR3, as DNA: TGTGCCAGCAGCCCCCCGGACAGGGTGACCACTACGAACACCGGGGAGCTGTTTTTT. This gives the protein CASSPPDRVTTTNTGELFF. The whole variable domain, remainder taken from reference TRBV7-3 and TRBJ2-2, is GAGVSQTPSNKVTEKGKYVELRCDPISGHTALYWYRQSLGQGPEFLIYFQGTGAADDSGLPNDRFFAVRPEGSVSTLKIQRTERGDSAVYLCASSPPDRVTTTNTGELFFGEGSRLTVL.

The chain joins TRBV27 to TRBJ2-7, with D tentatively TRBD2 (6 bases). Trimming cost V 1 base and J 7 bases, with 11 bases left between them. This CDR3 is 13 amino acids long. The germline CDR1 and CDR2 sequences are MNHEY and SMNVEV (reference sequence). CDR3 loop: CASSLWAGWEQYF. In DNA form, the CDR3 reads TGTGCCAGCAGTTTATGGGCGGGGTGGGAGCAGTACTTC.

The chain employs TRBV5-1 and TRBJ1-1, with D maybe TRBD1 (5 bases). The V end lost 0 bases, the J end lost 5 bases, and 11 bases lay between the germline ends. This CDR3 comprises 14 residues. Germline CDR1 reads SGHRS; CDR2 reads YFSETQ. In DNA, the CDR3 is TGCGCCAGCAGCTTGGCCCGGGGGGGGACTGAAGCTTTCTTT. Protein sequence: CASSLARGGTEAFF.

The rearrangement links TRBV19 to TRBJ1-5, with unresolved D. V was trimmed by 9 bases and J by 0 bases, leaving 12 bases between them. The CDR3 is made up of 14 amino acids. Germline V gene sequence: CDR1 LNHDA, CDR2 SQIVND (reference sequence). Here the CDR3 DNA reads TGTGCCAGCCCTTCACGGGATAGCAATCAGCCCCAGCATTTT. Protein sequence: CASPSRDSNQPQHF.

The V call is TRBV5-1, the J call TRBJ2-3, with TRBD2 matching 9 bases. V lost 0 bases, J lost 10 bases, and 9 bases stayed unmatched. In germline, CDR1 is SGHRS, CDR2 YFSETQ. This CDR3 has 15 residues. In DNA form, the CDR3 reads TGCGCCAGCAGCTTGGGTGTTAGCGGGAGAATGGCGCAGTATTTT. Protein product: CASSLGVSGRMAQYF.

The rearrangement links TRBV15 to TRBJ2-7; TRBD2 agrees at 11 bases. CDR3 length: 17 amino acids. In germline, CDR1 is LNHNV, CDR2 YYDKDF (reference sequence). With V trimmed by 2 bases and J by 4 bases, 10 bases remained unmatched. Written as DNA, the CDR3 is TGTGCCACCAGCAGAAAGGCCCCTACTAGCGGGAGTTACGAGCAGTACTTC. It specifies CATSRKAPTSGSYEQYF.

V gene TRBV5-1 combines with J gene TRBJ1-1; TRBD1 matches 9 bases. This CDR3 region has 14 residues. J gave up 7 bases and V 4 bases, and 8 bases lay outside the gene matches. Germline assignment: CDR1 SGHRS and CDR2 YFSETQ. This CDR3 is CASSLRTGVGEAFF. CDR3 coding DNA: TGCGCCAGCAGCCTCCGGACAGGGGTGGGTGAAGCTTTCTTT. Full variable domain (outside the CDR3, taken from reference TRBV5-1 and TRBJ1-1): KAGVTQTPRYLIKTRGQQVTLSCSPISGHRSVSWYQQTPGQGLQFLFEYFSETQRNKGNFPGRFSGRQFSNSRSEMNVSTLELGDSALYLCASSLRTGVGEAFFGQGTRLTVV.

V and J are TRBV6-5 and TRBJ1-2; 7 nucleotides match TRBD1. After removal of 2 bases from V and 4 bases from J, the junction contained 4 bases not matched to a gene. The CDR3 contains 14 residues. CDR1 and CDR2 from the germline V gene are MNHEY and SVGAGI. The CDR3 sequence is CASSYTGQTYGYTF. For the CDR3, the DNA is TGTGCCAGCAGTTACACGGGACAGACCTATGGCTACACCTTC.